This TCR beta chain is drawn from a study of T cell responses to AZD1222 COVID-19 vaccine. Germline values: CDR1 MDHEN, CDR2 SYDVKM. CDR3 size: 11 residues. Trimming pared 8 bases from V and 3 bases from J, leaving 7 bases between. For this clone: Its antigen remains unidentified.

Assay used: immunoSEQ multiplex PCR; TCRdb lists only in-frame clones, some missing. Here the sample spans 95,000 to 150,000 clones, roughly 84% being singletons. Notes on the study in general: Sampling that yielded the repertoires occurred only after the peak T cell response. Seropositive at baseline were only a handful of AZD1222 recipients. Regions 160-218 and 743-854 held dominance among vaccine-associated CD4 TCRs, which spanned spike.

This chain joins TRBV28 and TRBJ1-1; D remains unclear. The clonotype was recovered from an adult in good health. The specimen was peripheral blood, collected on day 0 of AZD1222 vaccination. CDR3 loop: CASFSHTEAFF. The CDR3 DNA reads TGTGCCAGCTTTTCCCACACTGAAGCTTTCTTT.